The clone carrying this T cell receptor beta chain was observed many times. A NOSPECS grade of at least 4, a Clinical Activity Score of at least 3 and duration under 3 months were recorded in ophthalmopathy patients. The record originates from a study of T cells in Graves' hyperthyroidism and ophthalmopathy. Using RNA transcripts as the source, TCR beta CDR3 regions were amplified. A first-round RT-PCR of the TCR CDR3 used the HTBI primer set. TCRdb analysed the multiplex PCR reads with MiXCR anew, one entry per CDR3 protein. In the table there are fewer than 650,000 distinct CDR3 sequences, 11% to 15% of which are singletons. This CDR3 has 14 residues. V trimming: 7 bases; J trimming: 0 bases; junction bases outside the gene matches: 5.

The V and J genes are TRBV12-3 or TRBV12-4 and TRBJ1-1, with 7 bases matching TRBD1. The sequencing sample was made of blood. This sequence was found in a woman under 30 with Graves' ophthalmopathy. The CDR3 DNA is TGTGCCAGCAACCAGGGGGAACTGAACACTGAAGCTTTCTTT. Protein product: CASNQGELNTEAFF.